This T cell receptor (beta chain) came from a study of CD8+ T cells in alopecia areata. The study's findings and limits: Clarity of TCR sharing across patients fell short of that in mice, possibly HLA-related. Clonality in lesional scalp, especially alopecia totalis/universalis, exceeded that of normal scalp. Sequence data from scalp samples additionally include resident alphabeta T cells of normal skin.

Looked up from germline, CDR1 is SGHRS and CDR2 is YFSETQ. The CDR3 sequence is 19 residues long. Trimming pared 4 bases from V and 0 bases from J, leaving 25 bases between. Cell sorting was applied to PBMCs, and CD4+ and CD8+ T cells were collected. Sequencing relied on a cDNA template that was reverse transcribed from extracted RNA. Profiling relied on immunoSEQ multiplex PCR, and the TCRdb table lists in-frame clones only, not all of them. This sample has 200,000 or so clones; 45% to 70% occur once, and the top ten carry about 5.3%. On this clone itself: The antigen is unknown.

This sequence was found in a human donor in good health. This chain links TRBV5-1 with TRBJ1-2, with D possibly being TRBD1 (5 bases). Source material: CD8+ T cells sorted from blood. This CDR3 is CASSASGAGLANSNYGYTF. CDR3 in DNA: TGCGCCAGCAGCGCCTCCGGGGCCGGACTGGCGAACTCTAACTATGGCTACACCTTC. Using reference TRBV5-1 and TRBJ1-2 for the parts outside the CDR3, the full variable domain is KAGVTQTPRYLIKTRGQQVTLSCSPISGHRSVSWYQQTPGQGLQFLFEYFSETQRNKGNFPGRFSGRQFSNSRSEMNVSTLELGDSALYLCASSASGAGLANSNYGYTFGSGTRLTVV.